One and the same sample provided the 14 T cell receptor beta chains below, sequenced in a study of CD8+CD57+ T cells in acquired aplastic anemia. TCR beta VDJ and CDR3 profiling used genomic DNA as template. MiXCR, run by TCRdb on the reads, gives a single entry per CDR3 protein. Of tens of thousands of distinct CDR3 sequences in the sample, about 45% were seen once. Sample: sorted CD4+, CD8+, or CD8+CD57+ T cells (not recorded which) from PBMCs. Receptor source: a human donor in good health, serving as a control.

Details on this clonotype: A clone one base away is much larger, so this may be a read error. The V call is TRBV13, the J call TRBJ2-7; 7 bases line up with TRBD1. V lost 0 bases and J lost 9; bases outside the gene matches: 8. Germline assignment: CDR1 PRHDT and CDR2 FYEKMQ (reference sequence). The CDR3 has 14 residues. The CDR3 DNA reads TGTGCCAGCAGCTTAGGGACAGGGAGACGCGGGCAGTACTTC. This translates into CASSLGTGRRGQYF.

The chain recombines TRBV6-1 with TRBJ2-2; 9 nucleotides align to TRBD1. V was pared by 5 bases and J by 0 bases, with 10 bases of the junction left unmatched. This CDR3 has 18 residues. Germline V gene sequence: CDR1 MNHNS, CDR2 SASEGT. CDR3 in amino acids: CASSTTQGAGPNTGELFF. The CDR3 DNA sequence: TGTGCCAGCAGTACGACACAGGGGGCGGGACCGAACACCGGGGAGCTGTTTTTT.

The chain employs TRBV7-8 and TRBJ1-5; TRBD1 matches at 10 bases. The V gene end was trimmed by 0 bases and the J gene end by 7 bases; junction bases not matched to a gene: 6. In germline, CDR1 is SGHVS, CDR2 FQNEAQ. The CDR3 totals 16 residues. In DNA form, the CDR3 reads TGTGCCAGCAGCTTAGCTCCCGGGACAGGGGAACAGCCCCAGCATTTT. It encodes CASSLAPGTGEQPQHF. Full variable domain (outside the CDR3, taken from reference TRBV7-8 and TRBJ1-5): GAGVSQSPRYKVAKRGQDVALRCDPISGHVSLFWYQQALGQGPEFLTYFQNEAQLDKSGLPSDRFFAERPEGSVSTLKIQRTQQEDSAVYLCASSLAPGTGEQPQHFGDGTRLSIL.

V and J are TRBV10-1 and TRBJ2-2; D is ambiguous. The germline V and J ends were trimmed by 8 bases and 5 bases, with 12 bases remaining between them. Germline CDR1 is WNHNN and CDR2 is SYGVQD (reference sequence). CDR3 length equals 13 residues. The CDR3 protein is CASVDLLTGELFF. CDR3 sequence (DNA): TGCGCCAGCGTTGACCTCTTAACCGGGGAGCTGTTTTTT.

Concerning this clonotype: Because the CDR3 is missing its conserved closing phenylalanine or tryptophan, this is likely a read error. V and J are TRBV16 and TRBJ1-2, with TRBD1 identical over 7 bases. V shed 6 bases, J shed 4 bases, and the junction held 11 bases outside the gene matches. CDR1 and CDR2 (germline): KGHSY, FQNENV. There are 15 residues in the CDR3. The DNA of the CDR3 is TGTGCCAGCAGTCACATCGACCGGGACAGCTATGGCTACACCCTC. Amino acids: CASSHIDRDSYGYTL.

On this clonotype itself: Relative to the germline gene, one junction end is altered; a read error may explain this. The chain has TRBV6-1 and TRBJ2-5; D call uncertain. CDR1 is MNHNS and CDR2 is SASEGT in the germline V gene. The CDR3 sequence is 14 residues long. CDR3 nucleotide sequence: TGTGCCATCAGTGAAACGCTAGGGCAGGAGACCCAGTACTTC. Encoded protein: CAISETLGQETQYF.

This clonotype was seen more than once but under ten times. The CDR3 spells CASSLGSAVRENEQFF. The CDR3 coding sequence is TGTGCCAGCAGCTTAGGATCTGCAGTGAGGGAAAATGAGCAGTTCTTC. V and J are TRBV7-6 and TRBJ2-1; TRBD2 might be the D (5 bases). Germline CDR1 reads SGHVS; CDR2 reads FNYEAQ. This CDR3 contains 16 residues. V lost 1 base to trimming and J lost 7 bases, with 17 bases between them.

The chain uses TRBV24-1 and TRBJ1-6; D is undetermined. CDR3 length: 15 amino acids. The germline CDR1 and CDR2 sequences are KGHDR and SFDVKD. Trimming shortened V by 5 bases and J by 6 bases, and 13 bases separated the two germline ends. CDR3 in DNA: TGTGCCACCAGTGCCCTTCCACTCTCTAATTCACCCCTCCACTTT. This sequence encodes CATSALPLSNSPLHF.

This rearrangement joins TRBV29-1 to TRBJ2-7; D is ambiguous. Trimming removed 3 bases at V and 3 bases at J, with 9 bases between. Germline CDR1 reads SQVTM; CDR2 reads ANQGSEA. CDR3 size: 12 residues. The CDR3 region has the DNA TGCAGCGTTGAGGTCTGGGGCTACGAGCAGTACGTC. Its translation: CSVEVWGYEQYV.

This chain uses TRBV4-2 with TRBJ1-1; D not certain. Trimming stripped 0 bases from V and 4 bases from J, with 12 bases between. CDR1 LGHNA and CDR2 YNFKEQ come from the germline V gene. The CDR3 is 15 amino acids. Here the CDR3 reads CASSQERLLSTEAFF. DNA of the CDR3: TGTGCCAGCAGCCAAGAACGTCTCCTCAGCACTGAAGCTTTCTTT.

There are many counts of this clonotype. J is TRBJ2-7 and V is TRBV5-5, with no clear D. Germline values: CDR1 SGHKS, CDR2 YYEKEE (reference sequence). Trimming cost V 1 base and J 5 bases, with 10 bases left between them. The CDR3 is made up of 13 amino acids. The CDR3 sequence: CASSLPSADEQYF. The DNA for the CDR3 is TGTGCCAGCAGCTTGCCCAGCGCCGACGAGCAGTACTTC.

This clonotype was picked up a small number of times. The chain combines TRBV20-1 with TRBJ2-1; 7 positions match TRBD2. This CDR3 is 17 amino acids long. Trimming cost V 1 base and J 8 bases; bases outside gene matches: 17. Germline CDR1 reads DFQATT; CDR2 reads SNEGSKA (reference sequence). The CDR3 nucleotides are TGCAGTGCTAGAGGTCCCCCTTCTAGCGGTTTAAGAGATGAGCAGTTCTTC. Translating gives CSARGPPSSGLRDEQFF.

In its sample, this clonotype was seen a few times. This chain uses TRBV15 with TRBJ2-3; a possible D gene is TRBD2 (6 bases). CDR3 length equals 15 residues. Per germline, CDR1 LNHNV and CDR2 YYDKDF (reference sequence). The germline V and J ends were trimmed by 0 bases and 2 bases, with 9 bases remaining between them. DNA for the CDR3: TGTGCCACCAGCAGAGATGGAGGGAACACAGATACGCAGTATTTT. It yields the protein CATSRDGGNTDTQYF.

The rearrangement links TRBV12-3 or TRBV12-4 to TRBJ1-3; 7 bases line up with TRBD1. J lost 4 bases, V lost 7 bases, and 7 bases had no gene match. The CDR3 sequence is 14 residues long. The CDR3 region has the DNA TGTGCCAGCATTACTACAGGGGTAGGAAACACCATATATTTT. This encodes CASITTGVGNTIYF.